The rows below give T cell receptor beta chains drawn from one sample of a study of T cell responses to AZD1222 COVID-19 vaccine. TCRdb's table, derived via immunoSEQ multiplex PCR, lists solely in-frame clones and lacks some. The profile covers more than 150,000 clones, with roughly nine tenths appearing a single time and 5.5% to 8% taken by the ten largest. The input for sequencing was peripheral blood, taken after recovery from COVID-19. The receptors were gathered from an adult who had recovered from COVID-19. The CDR3 runs from the conserved cysteine through the conserved F or W. The order of the fields is J gene, V gene, clone size, D gene, CDR3 DNA, CDR3 protein. D genes are given only for firm matches. Clone sizes are given selectively: once, few, many, or a class where the clone is expanded.

TRBJ1-1 TRBV27 NA TRBD1 TGTGCCAGCAGGGGAATTGGACAGGGTCGCACTGAAGCTTTCTTT CASRGIGQGRTEAFF
TRBJ1-1 TRBV20-1 NA NA TGCAGTGCTTCAGGGAACACTGAAGCTTTCTTT CSASGNTEAFF
TRBJ1-4 TRBV6-5 NA TRBD1 TGTGCCAGCAGTCTTATGCCCCAGGGGGGAGAAAAACTGTTTTTT CASSLMPQGGEKLFF
TRBJ2-1 TRBV19 NA NA TGTGCCAGTAGCCCGGGGACCGAGGGGCAGTTCTTC CASSPGTEGQFF
TRBJ2-7 TRBV29-1 NA TRBD1 TGCAGCGTTTTCACGGGACAGTCAAGCTACGAGCAGTACTTC CSVFTGQSSYEQYF
TRBJ2-2 TRBV7-3 NA TRBD1 TGTGCCAGCAGCTTAACGTCCGACAGGGGGCGAACCGGGGAGCTGTTTTTT CASSLTSDRGRTGELFF
TRBJ2-7 TRBV27 NA NA TGTGCCAGCAGACCACAGGGTTTGAGGGAGCAGTACTTC CASRPQGLREQYF
TRBJ1-5 TRBV15 NA NA TGTGCCACCACCGAGGGGAAGACGAGCAATCAGCCCCAGCATTTT CATTEGKTSNQPQHF
TRBJ2-7 TRBV27 NA NA TGTGCCAGCAGCCCAGTAGCGGAACCCTACGAGCAGTACTTC CASSPVAEPYEQYF
TRBJ2-7 TRBV5-4 NA TRBD1 TGTGCCAGCAGCTTGCCGGGACAGTACGAGCAGTACTTC CASSLPGQYEQYF
TRBJ2-7 TRBV7-9 NA NA TGTGCCAGCAGCTGGGCGGGGAACGAGCAGTACTTC CASSWAGNEQYF
TRBJ2-7 TRBV19 NA NA TGTGCCAGTAGTATTCCCCCCGGCGAGCAGTACTTC CASSIPPGEQYF
TRBJ2-1 TRBV5-4 NA TRBD2 TGTGCCAGCAGCACTAGCGGAGGTACTTACAATGAGCAGTTCTTC CASSTSGGTYNEQFF
TRBJ2-7 TRBV6-6 NA NA TGTGCCAGCAGTTACTCTGGGGAGCAGTACTTC CASSYSGEQYF
TRBJ2-7 TRBV4-1 NA NA TGCGCCAGCAGCCCCTACCCGGAACCCATACACTACGAGCAGTACTTC CASSPYPEPIHYEQYF
TRBJ2-5 TRBV15 NA TRBD2 TGTGCCACCAGCAGAGGTAGCGGGGGGGCCGAAGAGACCCAGTACTTC CATSRGSGGAEETQYF
TRBJ2-5 TRBV5-5 NA NA TGTGCCAGCAGCGTCCAAGAGACCCAGTACTTC CASSVQETQYF
TRBJ1-2 TRBV15 NA TRBD1 TGTGCCACCAGCAGAGAGACAGGGGCCGTAAACTATGGCTACACCTTC CATSRETGAVNYGYTF
TRBJ2-7 TRBV7-2 NA TRBD1 TGTGCCAGCAGCTTCAGAGCTTCGGGACAGGGTTACGAGCAGTACTTC CASSFRASGQGYEQYF
TRBJ1-5 TRBV2 NA TRBD1 TGTGCCAGCGACGGACAGGGCAATCAGCCCCAGCATTTT CASDGQGNQPQHF
TRBJ1-1 TRBV7-3 NA NA TGTGCCAGCAGCTTAATGAAGGCTAACACTGAAGCTTTCTTT CASSLMKANTEAFF
TRBJ1-4 TRBV28 once NA TGTGCCAGCCCTCTGGGGGCCAGGGAAAAACTGTTTTTT CASPLGAREKLFF
TRBJ2-1 TRBV28 NA TRBD2 TGTGCCAGCAGTCCGGGACTAGCGGGGGGGGTCTCCTACAATGAGCAGTTCTTC CASSPGLAGGVSYNEQFF
TRBJ1-2 TRBV4-3 NA TRBD1 TGCGCCAGCAGCCGGGGACAGTCTGGCTACACCTTC CASSRGQSGYTF
TRBJ1-2 TRBV29-1 NA NA TGCAGCGCGGACCTCGCGGTGAACTATGGCTACACCTTC CSADLAVNYGYTF
TRBJ1-2 TRBV11-2 NA NA TGTGCCAGCAGGTTGGGGGGCACTAATGGCTACACCTTC CASRLGGTNGYTF
TRBJ1-5 TRBV20-1 NA NA TGCAGTGCTAGTCAAAGGGGCGGGCAGCCCCAGCATTTT CSASQRGGQPQHF
TRBJ2-2 TRBV9 NA NA TGTGCCAGCAGCGTAATGTCCCTTAACACCGGGGAGCTGTTTTTT CASSVMSLNTGELFF
TRBJ1-1 TRBV7-9 NA NA TGTGCCAGCAGCTCACAGGGAATGAACACTGAAGCTTTCTTT CASSSQGMNTEAFF
TRBJ2-7 TRBV5-4 NA NA TGTGCCAGCAGCCTAGAGACGGCAACCCTCTACGAGCAGTACTTC CASSLETATLYEQYF
TRBJ1-1 TRBV18 few NA TGTGCCAGCTCACCATTAAATACGGGAAACACTGAAGCTTTCTTT CASSPLNTGNTEAFF
TRBJ1-1 TRBV5-1 NA NA TGCGCCAGCAGGGTAAACACCGTCGGGACTGAAGCTTTCTTT CASRVNTVGTEAFF
TRBJ1-1 TRBV18 NA NA TGTGCCAGCTCACCGATATCGACAGGCGCGAACACTGAAGCTTTCTTT CASSPISTGANTEAFF
TRBJ1-1 TRBV5-1 NA TRBD1 TGCGCCAGCAGCCCTGGACAGGGGAACACTGAAGCTTTCTTT CASSPGQGNTEAFF
TRBJ2-7 TRBV10-1 NA NA TGCGCCAGCAGTGATTCGGGGACGGGGGACGAGCAGTACTTC CASSDSGTGDEQYF
TRBJ1-4 TRBV5-1 NA TRBD1 TGCGCCAGCAGCTTGGGGGACAGGAATGAAAAACTGTTTTTT CASSLGDRNEKLFF
TRBJ1-2 TRBV6-1 NA TRBD1 TGTGCCAGCAGTGATTTGCGGACAGGGAACTATGGCTACACCTTC CASSDLRTGNYGYTF
TRBJ2-7 TRBV6-5 NA TRBD1 TGTGCCAGCAGTTACTGGGGACAGTCCTACGAGCAGTACTTC CASSYWGQSYEQYF
TRBJ1-2 TRBV19 NA NA TGTGCCAGTGCAGGAGAACGCTATGGCTACACCTTC CASAGERYGYTF
TRBJ1-3 TRBV7-9 NA TRBD1 TGTGCCAGCAGCTTCCAGGGGGCGGCACGCGGAAACACCATATATTTT CASSFQGAARGNTIYF
TRBJ2-1 TRBV7-6 few NA TGTGCCAGCAGCAAAGATAGCAGTAGCTCCTACAATGAGCAGTTCTTC CASSKDSSSSYNEQFF